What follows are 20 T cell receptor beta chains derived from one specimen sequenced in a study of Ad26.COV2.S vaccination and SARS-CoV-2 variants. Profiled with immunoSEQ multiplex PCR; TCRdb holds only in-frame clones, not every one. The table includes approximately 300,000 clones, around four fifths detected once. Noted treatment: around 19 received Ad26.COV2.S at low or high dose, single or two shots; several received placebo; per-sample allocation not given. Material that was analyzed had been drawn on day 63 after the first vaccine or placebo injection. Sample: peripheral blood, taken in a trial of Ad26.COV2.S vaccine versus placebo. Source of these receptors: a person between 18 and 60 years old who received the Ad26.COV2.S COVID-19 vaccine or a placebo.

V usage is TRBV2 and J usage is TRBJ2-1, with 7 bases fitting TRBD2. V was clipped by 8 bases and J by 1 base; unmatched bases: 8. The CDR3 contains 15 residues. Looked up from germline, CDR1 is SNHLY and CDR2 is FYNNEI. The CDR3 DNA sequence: TGTGCCAGCGCGGCTAGCGGTTTTTCCTACAATGAGCAGTTCTTC. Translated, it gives CASAASGFSYNEQFF.

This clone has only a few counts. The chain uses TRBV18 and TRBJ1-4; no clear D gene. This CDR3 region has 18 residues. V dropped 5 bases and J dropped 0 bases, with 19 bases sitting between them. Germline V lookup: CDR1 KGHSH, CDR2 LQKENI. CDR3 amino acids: CASSSLQTAGATNEKLFF. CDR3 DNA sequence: TGTGCCAGCTCATCACTTCAGACCGCCGGGGCAACTAATGAAAAACTGTTTTTT. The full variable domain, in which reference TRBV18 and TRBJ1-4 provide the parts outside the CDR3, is NAGVMQNPRHLVRRRGQEARLRCSPMKGHSHVYWYRQLPEEGLKFMVYLQKENIIDESGMPKERFSAEFPKEGPSILRIQQVVRGDSAAYFCASSSLQTAGATNEKLFFGSGTQLSVL.

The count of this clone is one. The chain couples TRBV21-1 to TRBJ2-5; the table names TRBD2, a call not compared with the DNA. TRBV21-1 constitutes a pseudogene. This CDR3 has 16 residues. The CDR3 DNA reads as TGTGCCAGCAGACCCCCTACCCATCAATTGCAAGAGACCCAGTACTTC. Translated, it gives CASRPPTHQLQETQYF.

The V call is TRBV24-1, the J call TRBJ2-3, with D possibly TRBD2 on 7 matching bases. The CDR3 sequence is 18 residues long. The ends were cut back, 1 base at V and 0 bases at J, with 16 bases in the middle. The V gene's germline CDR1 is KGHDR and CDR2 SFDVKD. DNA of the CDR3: TGTGCCACCAGTGATTTTGAGGCGGGGGCACGGAGCACAGATACGCAGTATTTT. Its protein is CATSDFEAGARSTDTQYF.

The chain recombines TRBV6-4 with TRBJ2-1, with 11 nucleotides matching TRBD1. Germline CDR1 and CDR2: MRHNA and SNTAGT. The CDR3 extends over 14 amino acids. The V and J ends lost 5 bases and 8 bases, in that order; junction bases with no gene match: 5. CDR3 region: CASSRDRGLDEQFF. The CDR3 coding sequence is TGTGCCAGCAGTCGGGACAGGGGGTTGGATGAGCAGTTCTTC.

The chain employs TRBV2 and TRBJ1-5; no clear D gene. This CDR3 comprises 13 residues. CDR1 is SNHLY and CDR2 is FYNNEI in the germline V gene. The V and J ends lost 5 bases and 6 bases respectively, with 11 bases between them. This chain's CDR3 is CASSTQSLQPQHF. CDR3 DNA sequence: TGTGCCAGCAGTACTCAATCCCTTCAGCCCCAGCATTTT.

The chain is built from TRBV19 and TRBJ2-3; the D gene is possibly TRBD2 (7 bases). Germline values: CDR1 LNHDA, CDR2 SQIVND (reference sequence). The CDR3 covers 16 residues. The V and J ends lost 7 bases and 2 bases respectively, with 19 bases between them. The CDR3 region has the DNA TGTGCCAGTACCCCACGGGGGGCCGCCCCCACAGATACGCAGTATTTT. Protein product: CASTPRGAAPTDTQYF. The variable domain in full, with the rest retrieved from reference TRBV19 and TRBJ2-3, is DGGITQSPKYLFRKEGQNVTLSCEQNLNHDAMYWYRQDPGQGLRLIYYSQIVNDFQKGDIAEGYSVSREKKESFPLTVTSAQKNPTAFYLCASTPRGAAPTDTQYFGPGTRLTVL.

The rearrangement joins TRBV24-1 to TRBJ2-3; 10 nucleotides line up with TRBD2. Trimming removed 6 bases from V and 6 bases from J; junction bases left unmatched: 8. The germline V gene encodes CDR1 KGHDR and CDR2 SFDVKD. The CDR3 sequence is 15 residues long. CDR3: CATSSLAGDKDTQYF. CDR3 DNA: TGTGCCACCAGTTCGCTAGCGGGGGACAAGGATACGCAGTATTTT.

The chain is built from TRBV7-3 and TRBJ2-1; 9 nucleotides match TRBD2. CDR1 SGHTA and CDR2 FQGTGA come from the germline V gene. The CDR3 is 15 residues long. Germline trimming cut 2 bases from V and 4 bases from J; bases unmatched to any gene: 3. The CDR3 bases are TGTGCCAGCAGCTTAGGGCTAGCGGGATACAATGAGCAGTTCTTC. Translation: CASSLGLAGYNEQFF.

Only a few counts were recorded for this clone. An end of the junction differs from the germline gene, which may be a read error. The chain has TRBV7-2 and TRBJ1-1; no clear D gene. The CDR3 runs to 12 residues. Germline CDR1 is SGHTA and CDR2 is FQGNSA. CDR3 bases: TGTGCCAGCAGCTTCGGTAGTCTGGAGACCCGCTTT. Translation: CASSFGSLETRF. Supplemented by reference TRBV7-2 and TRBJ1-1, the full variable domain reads GAGVSQSPSNKVTEKGKDVELRCDPISGHTALYWYRQSLGQGLEFLIYFQGNSAPDKSGLPSDRFSAERTGGSVSTLTIQRTQQEDSAVYLCASSFGSLETRFGQGTRLTVV.

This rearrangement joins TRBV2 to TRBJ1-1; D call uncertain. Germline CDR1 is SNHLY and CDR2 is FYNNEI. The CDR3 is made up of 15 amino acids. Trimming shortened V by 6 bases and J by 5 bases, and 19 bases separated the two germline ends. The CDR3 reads CASRGPEGVGTEAFF. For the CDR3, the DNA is TGTGCCAGCAGGGGCCCCGAGGGTGTCGGTACTGAAGCTTTCTTT.

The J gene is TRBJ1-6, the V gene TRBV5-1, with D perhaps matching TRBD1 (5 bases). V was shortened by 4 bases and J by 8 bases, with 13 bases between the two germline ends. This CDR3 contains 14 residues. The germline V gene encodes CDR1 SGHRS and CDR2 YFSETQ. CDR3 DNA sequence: TGCGCCAGCAGCAAAGCGATGGGGGATTCACCCCTCCACTTT. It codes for CASSKAMGDSPLHF.

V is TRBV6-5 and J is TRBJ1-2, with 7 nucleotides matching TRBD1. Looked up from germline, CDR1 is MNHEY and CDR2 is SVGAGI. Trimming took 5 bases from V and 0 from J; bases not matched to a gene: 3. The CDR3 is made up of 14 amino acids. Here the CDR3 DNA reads TGTGCCAGCAGTCACAGGGGCCCTAACTATGGCTACACCTTC. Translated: CASSHRGPNYGYTF.

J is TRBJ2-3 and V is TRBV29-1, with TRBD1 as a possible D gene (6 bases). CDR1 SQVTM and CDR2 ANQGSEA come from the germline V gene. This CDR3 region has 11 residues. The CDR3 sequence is CSYRVEDTQYF. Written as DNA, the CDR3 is TGCTCTTACAGGGTGGAAGATACGCAGTATTTT.

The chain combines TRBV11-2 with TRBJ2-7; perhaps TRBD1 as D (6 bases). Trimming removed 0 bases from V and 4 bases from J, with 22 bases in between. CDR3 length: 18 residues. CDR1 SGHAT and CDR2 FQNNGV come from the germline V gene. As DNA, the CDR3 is TGTGCCAGCAGCTTAGATAACAGGCCAGGGGCCCCTCTTTACGAGCAGTACTTC. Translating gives CASSLDNRPGAPLYEQYF.

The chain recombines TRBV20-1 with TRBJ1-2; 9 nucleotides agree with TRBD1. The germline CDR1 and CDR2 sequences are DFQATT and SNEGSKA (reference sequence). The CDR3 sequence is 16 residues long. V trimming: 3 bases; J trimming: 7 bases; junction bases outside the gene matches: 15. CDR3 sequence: CSASDRGQGQRGGYTF. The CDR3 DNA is TGCAGTGCTAGTGATCGAGGACAGGGGCAAAGAGGTGGCTACACCTTC.

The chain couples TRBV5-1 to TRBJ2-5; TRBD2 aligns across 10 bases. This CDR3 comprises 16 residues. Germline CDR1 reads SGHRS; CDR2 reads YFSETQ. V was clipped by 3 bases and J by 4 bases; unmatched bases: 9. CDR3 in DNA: TGCGCCAGCAGCTCGAGAAGCGGGGGGGCCTCAGAGACCCAGTACTTC. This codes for CASSSRSGGASETQYF.

Here the CDR3 DNA reads TGTGCCAGCAGTTTAATCGCGTCCACCTACGGCGAGCAGTACTTC. Its protein is CASSLIASTYGEQYF. This chain uses TRBV28 with TRBJ2-7; D not resolved. CDR3 length: 15 amino acids. Looked up from germline, CDR1 is MDHEN and CDR2 is SYDVKM. The V end was cut by 2 bases, the J end by 6 bases, with 17 bases between.

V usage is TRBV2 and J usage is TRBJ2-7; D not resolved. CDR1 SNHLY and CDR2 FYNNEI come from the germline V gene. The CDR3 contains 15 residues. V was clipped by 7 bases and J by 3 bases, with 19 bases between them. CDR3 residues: CASTLSTGGYYEQYF. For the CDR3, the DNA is TGTGCCAGCACCCTTTCAACCGGCGGCTACTACGAGCAGTACTTC.

The CDR3 region has the DNA TGTGCCAGCAGCCGGACTAGCGGAACCACAGATACGCAGTATTTT. As protein: CASSRTSGTTDTQYF. This sequence joins TRBV7-3 and TRBJ2-3; 10 bases agree with TRBD2. CDR3 length: 15 residues. Trimming took 5 bases from V and 2 from J; bases not matched to a gene: 4. CDR1 and CDR2 (germline): SGHTA, FQGTGA. Variable domain in full (rest from reference TRBV7-3 and TRBJ2-3): GAGVSQTPSNKVTEKGKYVELRCDPISGHTALYWYRQSLGQGPEFLIYFQGTGAADDSGLPNDRFFAVRPEGSVSTLKIQRTERGDSAVYLCASSRTSGTTDTQYFGPGTRLTVL.